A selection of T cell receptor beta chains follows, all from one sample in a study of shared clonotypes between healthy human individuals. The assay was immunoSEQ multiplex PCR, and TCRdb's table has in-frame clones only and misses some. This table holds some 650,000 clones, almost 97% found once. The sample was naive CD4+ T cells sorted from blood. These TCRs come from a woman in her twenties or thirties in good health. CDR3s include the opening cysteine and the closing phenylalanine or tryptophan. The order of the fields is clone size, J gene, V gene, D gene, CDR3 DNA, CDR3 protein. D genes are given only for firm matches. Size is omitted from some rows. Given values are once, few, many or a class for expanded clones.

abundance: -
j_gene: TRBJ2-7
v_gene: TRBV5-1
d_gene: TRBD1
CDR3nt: TGCGCCAGCAGCCTGACAGGGGACGAGCAGTACTTC
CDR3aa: CASSLTGDEQYF

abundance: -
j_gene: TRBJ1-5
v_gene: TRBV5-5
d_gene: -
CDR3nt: TGTGCCAGCAGCTTGGTGGGAGTGGGCAATCAGCCCCAGCATTTT
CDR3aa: CASSLVGVGNQPQHF

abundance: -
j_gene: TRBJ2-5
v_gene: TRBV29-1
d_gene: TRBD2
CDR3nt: TGCAGCGTTGAAGAACCAGCGGGAGGTCGGGAGACCCAGTACTTC
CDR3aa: CSVEEPAGGRETQYF

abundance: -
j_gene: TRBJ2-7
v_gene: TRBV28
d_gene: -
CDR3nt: TGTGCCAGCAGTTCTTTAAACAGAGAATACGAGCAGTACTTC
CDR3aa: CASSSLNREYEQYF

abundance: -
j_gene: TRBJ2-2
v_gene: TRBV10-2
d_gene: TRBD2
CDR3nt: TGCGCCAGCAATCTAGCGGGCTCGAACACCGGGGAGCTGTTTTTT
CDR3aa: CASNLAGSNTGELFF

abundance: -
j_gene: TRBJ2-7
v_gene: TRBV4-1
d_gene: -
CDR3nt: TGCGCCAGCAGCCAAGAACCAGGAGGCTACGAGCAGTACTTC
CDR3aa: CASSQEPGGYEQYF

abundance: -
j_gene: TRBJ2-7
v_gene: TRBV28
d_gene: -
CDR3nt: TGTGCCAGCAGCCCTAAGGGGTACACAGGGTTAAGCGAGCAGTACTTC
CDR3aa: CASSPKGYTGLSEQYF

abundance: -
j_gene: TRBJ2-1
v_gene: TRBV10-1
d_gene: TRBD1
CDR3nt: TGCGCCAGCAGTCGACAGGGGGGCCTTGCCGATGAGCAGTTCTTC
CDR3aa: CASSRQGGLADEQFF

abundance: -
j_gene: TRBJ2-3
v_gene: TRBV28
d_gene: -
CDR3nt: TGTGCCAGCAGTTTTCGGGACTGGTACACAGATACGCAGTATTTT
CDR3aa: CASSFRDWYTDTQYF

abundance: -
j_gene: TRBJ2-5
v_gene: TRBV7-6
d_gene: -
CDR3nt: TGTGCCAGCAGCAAGGGGACCCAAGAGACCCAGTACTTC
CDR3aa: CASSKGTQETQYF

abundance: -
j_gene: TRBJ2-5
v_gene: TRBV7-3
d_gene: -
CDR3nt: TGTGCCAGCAGCTTACTTGGGGGAGAGGAGACCCAGTACTTC
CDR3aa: CASSLLGGEETQYF

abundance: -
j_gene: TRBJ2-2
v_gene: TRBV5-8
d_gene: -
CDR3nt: TGTGCCAGCAGCTTGGCCGAGGAAGGGTTAGGGGAGCTGTTTTTT
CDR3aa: CASSLAEEGLGELFF

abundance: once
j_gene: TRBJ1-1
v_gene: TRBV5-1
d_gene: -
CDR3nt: TGCGCCAGCAGCTTGTTGTCAGGGCCGAACACTGAAGCTTTCTTT
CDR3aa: CASSLLSGPNTEAFF

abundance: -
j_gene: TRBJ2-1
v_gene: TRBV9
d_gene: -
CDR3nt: TGTGCCAGCAGCGTAGGATCCAGGCCTTCCTACAATGAGCAGTTCTTC
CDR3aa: CASSVGSRPSYNEQFF

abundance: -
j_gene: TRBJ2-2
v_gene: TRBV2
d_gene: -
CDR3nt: TGTGCCAGTCGGACCCGAGGCACCGGGGAGCTGTTTTTT
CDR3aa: CASRTRGTGELFF

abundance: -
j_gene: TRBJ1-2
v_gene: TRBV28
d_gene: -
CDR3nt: TGTGCCACTCTGGGGGGGGCAATCTATGGCTACACCTTC
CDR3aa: CATLGGAIYGYTF

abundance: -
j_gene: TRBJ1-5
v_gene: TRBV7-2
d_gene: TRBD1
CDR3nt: TGTGCCAGCAGCCCGACGACAGGGAAAGTTGTATGGCCCCAGCATTTT
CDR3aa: CASSPTTGKVVWPQHF

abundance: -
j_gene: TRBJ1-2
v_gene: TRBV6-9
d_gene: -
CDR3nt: TGTGCCAGCAGTTACGATCTATTAAACGGCGGCTACACCTTC
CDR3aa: CASSYDLLNGGYTF

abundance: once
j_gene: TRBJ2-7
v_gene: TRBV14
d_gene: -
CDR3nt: TGTGCCAGCAGCCAAGATAGGGGGGGACTGGTCCACGAGCAGTACTTC
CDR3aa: CASSQDRGGLVHEQYF

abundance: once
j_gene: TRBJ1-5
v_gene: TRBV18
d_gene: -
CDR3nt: TGTGCCAGCTCACTATATGAAGGGGGTAATCAGCCCCAGCATTTT
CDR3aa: CASSLYEGGNQPQHF

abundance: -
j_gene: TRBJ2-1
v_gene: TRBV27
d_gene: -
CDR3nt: TGTGCCAGCAGTCGCCAGGGCAATGAGCAGTTCTTC
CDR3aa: CASSRQGNEQFF

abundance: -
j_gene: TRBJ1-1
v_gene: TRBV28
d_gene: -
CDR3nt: TGTGCCAGCAGTTTAGTCGGGTCTGAAGCTTTCTTT
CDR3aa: CASSLVGSEAFF

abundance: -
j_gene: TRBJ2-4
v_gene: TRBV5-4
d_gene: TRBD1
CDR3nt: TGTGCCAGCAGCCTGACAGGGACCAAAAACATTCAGTACTTC
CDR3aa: CASSLTGTKNIQYF

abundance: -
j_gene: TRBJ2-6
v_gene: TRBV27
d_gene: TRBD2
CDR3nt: TGTGCCAGCAGTTTCGCGGGAGCTGGGGCCAACGTCCTGACTTTC
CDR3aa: CASSFAGAGANVLTF

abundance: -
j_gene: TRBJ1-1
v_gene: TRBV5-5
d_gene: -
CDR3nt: TGTGCCAGCAGCTTGTCAGGACCAAACACTGAAGCTTTCTTT
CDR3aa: CASSLSGPNTEAFF

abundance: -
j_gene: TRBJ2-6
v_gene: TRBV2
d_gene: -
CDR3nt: TGTGCCAGCAGTGATGGAGGGTCTGGGGCCAACGTCCTGACTTTC
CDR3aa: CASSDGGSGANVLTF

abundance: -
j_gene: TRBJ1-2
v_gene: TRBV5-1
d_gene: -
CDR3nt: TGCGCCAGCAGCGAAGAGGGGGGGCGCTTACGTGGCTACACCTTC
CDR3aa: CASSEEGGRLRGYTF

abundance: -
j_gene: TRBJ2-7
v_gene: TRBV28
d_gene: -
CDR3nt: TGTGCCAGCAGTTCCCCGGGGACATCCTACGAGCAGTACTTC
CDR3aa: CASSSPGTSYEQYF

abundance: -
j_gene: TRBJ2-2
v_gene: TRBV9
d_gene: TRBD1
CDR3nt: TGTGCCAGCAGCTTCGGGACAGGGGGCGAGTACACCGGGGAGCTGTTTTTT
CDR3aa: CASSFGTGGEYTGELFF

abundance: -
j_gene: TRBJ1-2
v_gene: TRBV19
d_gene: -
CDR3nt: TGTGCCAGTAACGCAGACCTCTCTTTTAACTATGGCTACACCTTC
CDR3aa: CASNADLSFNYGYTF

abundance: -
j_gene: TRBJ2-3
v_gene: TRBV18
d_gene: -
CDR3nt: TGTGCCAGCTCGGAAACAGATACGCAGTATTTT
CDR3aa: CASSETDTQYF

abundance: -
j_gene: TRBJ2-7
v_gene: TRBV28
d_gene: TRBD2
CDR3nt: TGTGCCAGCAGTTTTAGGCGGGGGACTTACGAGCAGTACTTC
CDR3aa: CASSFRRGTYEQYF

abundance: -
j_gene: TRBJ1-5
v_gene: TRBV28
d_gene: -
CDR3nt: TGTGCCAGCAGTTCAACCCGAGATAGCAATCAGCCCCAGCATTTT
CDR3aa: CASSSTRDSNQPQHF

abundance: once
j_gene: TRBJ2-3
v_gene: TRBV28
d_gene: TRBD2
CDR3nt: TGTGCCAGCAGTTTACTGACTAGCGGGAGTAGTACAGATACGCAGTATTTT
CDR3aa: CASSLLTSGSSTDTQYF

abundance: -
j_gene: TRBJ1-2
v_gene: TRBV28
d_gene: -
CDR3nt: TGTGCCACCCGCGGAGGCTATGGCTACACCTTC
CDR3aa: CATRGGYGYTF

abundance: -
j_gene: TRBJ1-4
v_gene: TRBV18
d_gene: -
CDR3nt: TGTGCCAGCTCACCTGGGATTGCAACTAATGAAAAACTGTTTTTT
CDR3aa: CASSPGIATNEKLFF

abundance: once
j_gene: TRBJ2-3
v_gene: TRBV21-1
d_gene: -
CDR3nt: TGTGCCAGCAGCAAAGGGGCGGGAGGGCCAGATCTTAAACAAAGTCGCACAGATACGCAGTATTTT
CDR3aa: CASSKGAGGPDLKQSRTDTQYF

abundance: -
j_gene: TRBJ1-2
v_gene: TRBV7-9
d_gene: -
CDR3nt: TGTGCCAGCAGCATAACAGGTTATGGCTACACCTTC
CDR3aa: CASSITGYGYTF

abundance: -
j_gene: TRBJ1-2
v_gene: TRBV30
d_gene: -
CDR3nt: TGTGCCTGGAGTGTAATTGGGGGTGGCTACACCTTC
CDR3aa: CAWSVIGGGYTF

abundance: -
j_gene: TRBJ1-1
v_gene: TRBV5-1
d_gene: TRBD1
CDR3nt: TGCGCCAGCAGCTGGGGCCCGACAGGGGTGAACACTGAAGCTTTCTTT
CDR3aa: CASSWGPTGVNTEAFF